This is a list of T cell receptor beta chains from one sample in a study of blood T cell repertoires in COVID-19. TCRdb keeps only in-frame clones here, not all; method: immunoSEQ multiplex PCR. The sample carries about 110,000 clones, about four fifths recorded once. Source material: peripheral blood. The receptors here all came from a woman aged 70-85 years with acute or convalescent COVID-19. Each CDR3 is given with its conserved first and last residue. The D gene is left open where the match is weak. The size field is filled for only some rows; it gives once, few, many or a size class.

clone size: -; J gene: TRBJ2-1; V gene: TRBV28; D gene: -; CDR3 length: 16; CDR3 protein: CASSLGSWVSYNEQFF; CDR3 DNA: TGTGCCAGCAGCCTCGGGAGTTGGGTCTCCTACAATGAGCAGTTCTTC
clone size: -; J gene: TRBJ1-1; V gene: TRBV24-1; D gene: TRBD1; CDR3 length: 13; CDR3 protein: CATSDRGNTEAFF; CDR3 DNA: TGTGCCACCAGCGACAGGGGTAACACTGAAGCTTTCTTT
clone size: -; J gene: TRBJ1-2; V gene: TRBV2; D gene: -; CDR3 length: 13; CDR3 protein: CASSSTGSGGYTF; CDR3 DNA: TGTGCCAGCAGCTCGACAGGCTCTGGGGGCTACACCTTC
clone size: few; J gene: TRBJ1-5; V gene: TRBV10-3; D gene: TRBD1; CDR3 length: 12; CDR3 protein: CATQGSNQPQHF; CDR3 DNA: TGTGCCACACAGGGGAGCAATCAGCCCCAGCATTTT
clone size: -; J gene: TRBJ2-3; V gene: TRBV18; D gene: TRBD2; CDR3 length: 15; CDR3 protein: CASSPRQAGEDTQYF; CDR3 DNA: TGTGCCAGCTCACCACGCCAAGCGGGAGAAGATACGCAGTATTTT
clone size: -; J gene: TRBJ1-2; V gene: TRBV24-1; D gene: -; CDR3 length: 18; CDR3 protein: CATSDGLYSTQGLYGYTF; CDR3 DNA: TGTGCCACCAGTGATGGACTTTACTCGACTCAGGGACTCTATGGCTACACCTTC
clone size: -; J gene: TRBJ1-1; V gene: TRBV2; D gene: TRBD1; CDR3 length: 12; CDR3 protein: CASRRTGAEAFF; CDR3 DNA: TGTGCCAGCCGAAGGACAGGGGCTGAAGCTTTCTTT
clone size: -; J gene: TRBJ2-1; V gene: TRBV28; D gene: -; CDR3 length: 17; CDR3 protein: CASSFGGGASSYNEQFF; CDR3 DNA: TGTGCCAGCAGTTTTGGTGGGGGCGCCTCCTCCTACAATGAGCAGTTCTTC
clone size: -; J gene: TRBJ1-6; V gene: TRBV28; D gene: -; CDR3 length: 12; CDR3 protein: CASSFGDSPLHF; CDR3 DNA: TGTGCCAGCAGTTTTGGAGATTCACCCCTCCACTTT
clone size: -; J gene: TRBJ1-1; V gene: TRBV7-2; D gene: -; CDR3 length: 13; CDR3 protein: CASSSRRGTEAFF; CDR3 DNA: TGTGCCAGCAGCTCCCGCAGGGGCACTGAAGCTTTCTTT
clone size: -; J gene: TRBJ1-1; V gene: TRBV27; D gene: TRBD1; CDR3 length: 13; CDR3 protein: CASSPGGTTEAFF; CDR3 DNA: TGTGCCAGCAGTCCAGGGGGAACCACTGAAGCTTTCTTT
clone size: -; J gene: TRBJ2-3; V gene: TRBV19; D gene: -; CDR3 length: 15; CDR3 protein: CASSINAGLTDTQYF; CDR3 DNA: TGTGCCAGTAGTATAAACGCGGGGCTCACAGATACGCAGTATTTT
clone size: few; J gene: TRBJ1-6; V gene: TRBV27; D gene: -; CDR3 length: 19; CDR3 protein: CASSSGGFRTLSYNSPLHF; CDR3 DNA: TGTGCCAGCAGTTCGGGTGGGTTCCGGACTCTCTCCTATAATTCACCCCTCCACTTT
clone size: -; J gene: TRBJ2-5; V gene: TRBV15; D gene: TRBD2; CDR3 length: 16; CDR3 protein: CATSRARLAPRETQYF; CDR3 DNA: TGTGCCACCAGCAGAGCGAGACTAGCGCCCCGAGAGACCCAGTACTTC
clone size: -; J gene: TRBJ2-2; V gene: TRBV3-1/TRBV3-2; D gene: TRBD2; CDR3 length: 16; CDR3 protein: CASSLSGGATTGELFF; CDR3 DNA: TGTGCCAGCAGCCTTAGCGGGGGGGCTACCACCGGGGAGCTGTTTTTT
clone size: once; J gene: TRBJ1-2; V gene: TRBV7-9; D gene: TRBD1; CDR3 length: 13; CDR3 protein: CASSRQGSAPDTF; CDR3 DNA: TGTGCCAGCAGTAGACAGGGAAGCGCTCCCGACACCTTC
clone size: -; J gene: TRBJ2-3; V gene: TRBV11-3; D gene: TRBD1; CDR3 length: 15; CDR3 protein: CASSYGQGMPDTQYF; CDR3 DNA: TGTGCCAGCAGCTACGGACAGGGAATGCCAGATACGCAGTATTTT
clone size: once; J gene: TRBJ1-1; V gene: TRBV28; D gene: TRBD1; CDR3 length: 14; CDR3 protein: CASRRQGMNTEAFF; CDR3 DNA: TGTGCCAGCAGGAGACAGGGGATGAACACTGAAGCTTTCTTT
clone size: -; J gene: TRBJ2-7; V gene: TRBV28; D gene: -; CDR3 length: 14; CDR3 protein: CASGFGARGYEQYF; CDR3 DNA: TGTGCCAGCGGCTTTGGGGCCCGGGGGTACGAGCAGTACTTC
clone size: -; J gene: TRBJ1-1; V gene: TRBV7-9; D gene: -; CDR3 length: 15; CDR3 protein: CASSLGLGLGAEAFF; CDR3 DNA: TGTGCCAGCAGCTTAGGTTTGGGACTGGGCGCGGAAGCTTTCTTT
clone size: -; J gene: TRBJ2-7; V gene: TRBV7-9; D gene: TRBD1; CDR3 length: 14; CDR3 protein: CASSIGTGPYEQYF; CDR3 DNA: TGTGCCAGCAGCATCGGGACAGGTCCTTACGAGCAGTACTTC
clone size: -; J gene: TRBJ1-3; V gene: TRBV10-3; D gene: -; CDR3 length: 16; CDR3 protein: CAISESAQYSGNTIYF; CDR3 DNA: TGTGCCATCAGTGAGTCCGCACAGTACTCTGGAAACACCATATATTTT
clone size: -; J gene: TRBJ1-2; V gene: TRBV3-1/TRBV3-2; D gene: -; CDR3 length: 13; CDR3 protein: CASSPLEGYGYTF; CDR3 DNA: TGTGCCAGCAGCCCACTGGAGGGCTATGGCTACACCTTC
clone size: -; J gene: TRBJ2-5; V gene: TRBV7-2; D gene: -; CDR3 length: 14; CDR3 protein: CASSFTGLGETQYF; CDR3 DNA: TGTGCCAGCAGCTTTACAGGGCTGGGGGAGACCCAGTACTTC
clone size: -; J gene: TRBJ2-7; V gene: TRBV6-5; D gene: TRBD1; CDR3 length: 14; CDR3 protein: CASRGQGGSYEQYF; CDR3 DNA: TGTGCCAGCAGAGGACAGGGGGGCTCCTACGAGCAGTACTTC
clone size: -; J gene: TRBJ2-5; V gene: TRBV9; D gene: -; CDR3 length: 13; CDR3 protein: CASNSAGDETQYF; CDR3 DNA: TGTGCCAGCAACTCCGCGGGCGATGAGACCCAGTACTTC
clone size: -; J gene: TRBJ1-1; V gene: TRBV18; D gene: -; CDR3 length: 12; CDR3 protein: CASSQGNTEAFF; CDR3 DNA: TGTGCCAGCTCCCAGGGGAACACTGAAGCTTTCTTT
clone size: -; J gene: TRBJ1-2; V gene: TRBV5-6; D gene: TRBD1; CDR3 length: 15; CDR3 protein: CASSSYRGNNYGYTF; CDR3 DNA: TGTGCCAGCAGCTCCTACAGGGGAAATAACTATGGCTACACCTTC
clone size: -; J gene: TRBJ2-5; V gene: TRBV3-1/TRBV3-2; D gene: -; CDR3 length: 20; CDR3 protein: CASSQVYSSPAQMVQETQYF; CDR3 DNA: TGTGCCAGCAGCCAAGTATATAGCTCACCCGCCCAAATGGTACAAGAGACCCAGTACTTC
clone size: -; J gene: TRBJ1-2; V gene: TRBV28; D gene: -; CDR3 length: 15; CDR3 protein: CASRPLFLGDYGYTF; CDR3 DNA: TGTGCCAGCAGGCCTCTTTTTTTGGGAGACTATGGCTACACCTTC
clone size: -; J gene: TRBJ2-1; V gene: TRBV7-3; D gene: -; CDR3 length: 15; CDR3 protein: CASSLQGGGFNEQFF; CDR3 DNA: TGTGCCAGCAGTCTCCAAGGTGGGGGGTTTAATGAGCAGTTCTTC
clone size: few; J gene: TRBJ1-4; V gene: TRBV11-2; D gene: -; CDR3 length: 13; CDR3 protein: CASSLDRGIIRIF; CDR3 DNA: TGTGCCAGCAGCTTAGATCGGGGGATAATCAGGATTTTT
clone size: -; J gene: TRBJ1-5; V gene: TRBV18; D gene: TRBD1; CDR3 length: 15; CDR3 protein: CASSRGQGDNQPQHF; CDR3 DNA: TGTGCCAGCTCACGCGGACAGGGGGACAATCAGCCCCAGCATTTT
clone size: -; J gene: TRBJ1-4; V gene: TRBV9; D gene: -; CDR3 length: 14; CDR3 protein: CASSVSPGDEKLFF; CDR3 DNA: TGTGCCAGCAGCGTAAGCCCAGGGGATGAAAAACTGTTTTTT
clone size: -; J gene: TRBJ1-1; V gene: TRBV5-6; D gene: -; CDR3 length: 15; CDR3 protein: CASSFAIGGNTEAFF; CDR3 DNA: TGTGCCAGCAGCTTCGCCATCGGGGGGAACACTGAAGCTTTCTTT
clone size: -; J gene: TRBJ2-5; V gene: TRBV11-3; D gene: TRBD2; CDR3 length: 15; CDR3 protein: CASSLGGTPQETQYF; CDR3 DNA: TGTGCCAGCAGCTTGGGGGGGACCCCCCAAGAGACCCAGTACTTC
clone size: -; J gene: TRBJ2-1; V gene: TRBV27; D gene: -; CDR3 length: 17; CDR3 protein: CASSSPLHGGNYNEQFF; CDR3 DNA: TGTGCCAGCAGTTCCCCTCTTCACGGGGGAAATTACAATGAGCAGTTCTTC
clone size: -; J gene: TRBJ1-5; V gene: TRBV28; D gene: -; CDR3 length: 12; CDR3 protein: CASSGGNQPQHF; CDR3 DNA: TGTGCCAGCAGTGGGGGGAATCAGCCCCAGCATTTT
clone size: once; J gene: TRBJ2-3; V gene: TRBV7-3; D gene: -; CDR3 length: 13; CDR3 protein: CASSLRVEDTQYF; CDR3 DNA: TGTGCCAGCAGCCTACGTGTTGAAGATACGCAGTATTTT
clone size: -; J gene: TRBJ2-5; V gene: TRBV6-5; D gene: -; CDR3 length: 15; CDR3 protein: CASSYSNRGQETQYF; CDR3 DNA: TGTGCCAGCAGTTACTCGAATCGGGGCCAAGAGACCCAGTACTTC
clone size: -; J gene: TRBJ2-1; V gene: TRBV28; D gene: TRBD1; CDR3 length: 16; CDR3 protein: CASSPQDRAPYNEQFF; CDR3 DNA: TGTGCCAGCAGTCCCCAAGACAGGGCCCCTTACAATGAGCAGTTCTTC
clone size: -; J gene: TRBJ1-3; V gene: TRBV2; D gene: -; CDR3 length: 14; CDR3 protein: CASSEASSGNTIYF; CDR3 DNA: TGTGCCAGCAGTGAAGCTAGCTCTGGAAACACCATATATTTT
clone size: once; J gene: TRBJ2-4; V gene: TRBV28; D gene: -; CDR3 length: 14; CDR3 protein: CASTQGGTKNIQYF; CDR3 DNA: TGTGCCAGCACTCAGGGCGGGACCAAAAACATTCAGTACTTC
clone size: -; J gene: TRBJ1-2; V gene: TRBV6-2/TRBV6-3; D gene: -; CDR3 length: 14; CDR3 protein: CASSYTFGGLGYTF; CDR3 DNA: TGTGCCAGCAGTTATACGTTCGGGGGACTTGGCTACACCTTC
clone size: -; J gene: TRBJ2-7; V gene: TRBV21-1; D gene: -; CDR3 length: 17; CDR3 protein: CASSKFSASGGTNEQYF; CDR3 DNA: TGTGCCAGCAGCAAATTCTCGGCTAGCGGGGGGACTAACGAGCAGTACTTC
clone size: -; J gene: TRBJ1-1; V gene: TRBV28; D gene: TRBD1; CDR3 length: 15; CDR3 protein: CASSLRTGRYTEAFF; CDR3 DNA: TGTGCCAGCAGCCTCCGGACAGGGCGATACACTGAAGCTTTCTTT
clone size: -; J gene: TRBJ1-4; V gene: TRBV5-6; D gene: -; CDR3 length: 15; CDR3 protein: CASSFWGQANEKLFF; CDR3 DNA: TGTGCCAGCAGCTTCTGGGGACAAGCTAATGAAAAACTGTTTTTT
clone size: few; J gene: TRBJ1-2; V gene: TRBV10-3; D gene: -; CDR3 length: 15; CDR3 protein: CATQPQTLANYGYTF; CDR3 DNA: TGTGCCACCCAACCCCAGACGCTAGCTAACTATGGCTACACCTTC